Each of the 7 T cell receptor beta chains below was sequenced from the same sample in a study of spatial heterogeneity in lung cancer. The study's findings and limits: One measure, the expanded intratumoral alpha and beta TCR count, tracked tumor mutation counts.

Using its own MiXCR run on the 5' RACE reads, TCRdb lists one record per CDR3 protein. The sample consists of under 20,000 distinct CDR3 sequences, 5.7% of them appearing once. For these receptors, no antigen is known. Time point specified: sample taken at primary tumor resection. The specimen was lung tumor tissue, collected at surgery. Source of these receptors: a female donor with early-stage non-small cell lung cancer.

The sample holds a few counts of this clonotype. The V gene is TRBV6-1, the J gene TRBJ2-1; TRBD2 aligns across 13 bases. This CDR3 spans 17 amino acids. The V segment lost 2 bases and the J segment 6 bases; nucleotides outside the gene matches: 7. Germline V CDR1 and CDR2: MNHNS, SASEGT. The DNA for the CDR3 is TGTGCCAGCAGTGAAATTGTAACTAGCGGGAGGGTCAATGAGCAGTTCTTC. Residues: CASSEIVTSGRVNEQFF.

This clonotype was counted ten times or more. The gene calls are TRBV20-1 and TRBJ2-1; D remains unclear. The germline V gene has CDR1 DFQATT and CDR2 SNEGSKA (reference sequence). The germline V and J ends were trimmed by 2 bases and 9 bases, with 17 bases remaining between them. The CDR3 sequence is 14 residues long. Written as DNA, the CDR3 is TGCAGTGCTAGACCGTTCGGAAAAGATACTGAGCAGTTCTTC. Its translation: CSARPFGKDTEQFF.

This clonotype was picked up many times. This chain uses TRBV20-1 with TRBJ2-3; D gene unclear. The CDR3 is 13 residues long. Trimming removed 3 bases at V and 2 bases at J, with 9 bases between. Germline assignment: CDR1 DFQATT and CDR2 SNEGSKA (reference sequence). The CDR3 protein is CSASQPNTDTQYF. The CDR3 DNA reads TGCAGTGCTAGTCAACCAAACACAGATACGCAGTATTTT.

This clonotype has ten or more counts. The J gene is TRBJ2-1, the V gene TRBV5-6; TRBD2 aligns across 11 bases. Per germline, CDR1 SGHDT and CDR2 YYEEEE. V was pared by 4 bases and J by 6 bases, with 9 bases of the junction left unmatched. The CDR3 is 16 amino acids. The CDR3: CASSEGLAAHGNEQFF. The CDR3 nucleotides read TGTGCCAGCAGCGAGGGACTAGCGGCCCACGGCAATGAGCAGTTCTTC.

This clonotype was recorded at least ten times. V and J are TRBV24-1 and TRBJ2-3, with D perhaps TRBD2 (5 bases). Trimming took off 9 bases at V and 0 bases at J, with 15 bases between the two ends. The germline gives CDR1 KGHDR, CDR2 SFDVKD. The CDR3 loop spans 15 amino acids. The CDR3 nucleotides read TGTGCCACCGGCGCGGCGGGTACTAGCACAGATACGCAGTATTTT. The encoded protein is CATGAAGTSTDTQYF.

This chain joins TRBV12-3 or TRBV12-4 and TRBJ1-1; D is uncertain. V shed 3 bases and J shed 11 bases, with 13 bases lying between them. CDR3 length: 12 residues. The CDR3: CASSFPKGGAFF. The CDR3 nucleotides are TGTGCCAGCAGTTTTCCTAAGGGTGGGGCTTTCTTT.

This clonotype was seen only a few times. Being one base from a much bigger clone, this may be a read error. The chain carries TRBV7-9 and TRBJ2-1, with 11 bases aligning to TRBD2. This CDR3 contains 17 residues. V dropped 5 bases and J dropped 4; count of bases not matched to a gene: 10. CDR1 is SEHNR, CDR2 FQNEAQ, per germline (reference sequence). CDR3 bases: TGTGCCAGCAGCACCATGTTGGGACTAGCGGCTTACAATGAGCAGTTCTTC. Translating gives CASSTMLGLAAYNEQFF.